This T cell receptor beta chain emerged from a study of blood T cell repertoires in COVID-19. Study summary: The origin of the acute and convalescent COVID-19 samples was the United States, Italy and Spain.

The protocol was immunoSEQ multiplex PCR, while the TCRdb copy is restricted to in-frame clones and leaves out a portion. The repertoire holds 100,000 to 150,000 clones, with roughly 72% as singletons. Germline loops: CDR1 LNHNV, CDR2 YYDKDF (reference sequence). This CDR3 contains 15 residues. Trimming took 0 bases from V and 2 from J; bases not matched to a gene: 4. The rearrangement joins TRBV15 to TRBJ2-7, with TRBD1 matching 7 bases. Sequenced sample: peripheral blood. The receptor was derived from a man older than 75 with COVID-19, enrolled during active disease. The CDR3 DNA reads TGTGCCACCAGCAGAGATCAAGGGACAGCCTACGAGCAGTACTTC. Its protein is CATSRDQGTAYEQYF.